These 13 T cell receptor beta chains originate from one sample sequenced in a study of blood T cell repertoires in COVID-19. The table came from immunoSEQ multiplex PCR; TCRdb's copy has only in-frame clones and leaves some out. Seen here are about 70,000 clones, roughly four fifths observed once, and the top ten hold roughly 22%. The sequenced sample consisted of peripheral blood. These receptors were taken from a woman aged 70-85 years with acute or convalescent COVID-19.

The J gene is TRBJ2-7, the V gene TRBV6-5, with 9 nucleotides matching TRBD1. From germline, CDR1 is MNHEY and CDR2 SVGAGI. Trimming at V came to 6 bases and at J to 3 bases, leaving 6 bases not matched to a gene. The CDR3 is 14 amino acids. The CDR3 DNA reads as TGTGCCAGCAGCCAGGGACAGGGCGGCTACGAGCAGTACTTC. This sequence encodes CASSQGQGGYEQYF.

This CDR3 is CASSRGQEGTDYTF. CDR3 nucleotides: TGTGCCAGCAGTCGAGGACAGGAAGGGACAGACTACACCTTC. This rearrangement joins TRBV3-1 (or the pseudogene TRBV3-2) to TRBJ1-2; 7 bases are a match to TRBD1. This CDR3 has 14 residues. From germline, CDR1 is LGHDT and CDR2 YNNKEL (reference sequence). Losses at the gene ends were 6 bases for V and 10 bases for J; bases not matched to a gene: 14.

The J gene is TRBJ2-7, the V gene TRBV28; 13 bases map to TRBD2. The CDR3 extends over 15 amino acids. V gave up 3 bases and J gave up 5 bases; unmatched junction bases: 4. Germline V gives CDR1 MDHEN, CDR2 SYDVKM. The CDR3 loop reads CASSLYTSGRDEQYF. In DNA form, the CDR3 reads TGTGCCAGCAGTTTGTACACTAGCGGGAGGGACGAGCAGTACTTC.

J is TRBJ1-1 and V is TRBV10-1, with 7 bases lining up with TRBD1. Germline CDR1 and CDR2: WNHNN and SYGVQD (reference sequence). This CDR3 has 14 residues. The junction had 3 bases not matched to a gene; V was cut back by 0 bases and J by 5 bases. The CDR3 DNA reads TGCGCCAGCAGTGAGTCGAGGGGGCGGACTGAAGCTTTCTTT. Its protein is CASSESRGRTEAFF.

The chain uses TRBV28 and TRBJ1-2; possibly TRBD1 for D (5 bases). The germline gives CDR1 MDHEN, CDR2 SYDVKM. Between the trimmed V and J ends, which lost 5 bases and 8 bases, there was a span of 24 bases. The CDR3 contains 16 residues. CDR3 sequence: CASSPPPGLMASGYTF. As DNA, the CDR3 is TGTGCCAGCAGTCCACCTCCAGGGTTGATGGCGTCGGGCTACACCTTC.

V and J are TRBV5-4 and TRBJ2-1, with D possibly TRBD1 on 5 matching bases. Per germline, CDR1 SGHNT and CDR2 YYREEE (reference sequence). This CDR3 region has 15 residues. V shed 0 bases and J shed 6 bases, with 13 bases lying between them. CDR3: CASSLDVRQTNEQFF. CDR3 in DNA: TGTGCCAGCAGCTTGGATGTAAGACAGACCAATGAGCAGTTCTTC.

This clone was seen a handful of times. The chain employs TRBV6-6 and TRBJ1-6, with unresolved D. This CDR3 is 16 amino acids long. The germline V gene has CDR1 MNHNY and CDR2 SVGAGI (reference sequence). V dropped 8 bases and J dropped 4 bases, with 18 bases sitting between them. CDR3 loop: CASHDGTAKYNSPLHF. CDR3 sequence (DNA): TGTGCCAGCCACGATGGTACTGCGAAATATAATTCACCCCTCCACTTT.

This clone was recorded only once. The chain is built from TRBV25-1 and TRBJ1-4; 7 bases agree with TRBD1. V trimming: 4 bases; J trimming: 7 bases; junction bases outside the gene matches: 9. The germline CDR1 and CDR2 sequences are MGHDK and SYGVNS. The CDR3 covers 15 residues. The CDR3 nucleotides are TGTGCCAGCAGTGCTCCGACAGGGTCCTCTGAAAAACTGTTTTTT. Its translation: CASSAPTGSSEKLFF. Full variable domain (remainder filled in from reference TRBV25-1 and TRBJ1-4): EADIYQTPRYLVIGTGKKITLECSQTMGHDKMYWYQQDPGMELHLIHYSYGVNSTEKGDLSSESTVSRIRTEHFPLTLESARPSHTSQYLCASSAPTGSSEKLFFGSGTQLSVL.

V usage is TRBV15 and J usage is TRBJ1-2; D call uncertain. Per germline, CDR1 LNHNV and CDR2 YYDKDF (reference sequence). This CDR3 comprises 15 residues. Trimming took 0 bases from V and 0 from J, leaving 8 bases between them. The CDR3 protein is CATSRDPSANYGYTF. The CDR3 DNA sequence: TGTGCCACCAGCAGAGATCCCAGCGCTAACTATGGCTACACCTTC.

This chain connects TRBV28 to TRBJ1-2, with D perhaps TRBD1 (6 bases). This CDR3 is 15 amino acids long. Germline V gene data show CDR1 as MDHEN and CDR2 as SYDVKM. V gave up 8 bases and J gave up 1 base, with 17 bases separating them. The CDR3 nucleotides read TGTGCCAGCCGAGGGCCGGGACAAGATAACTATGGCTACACCTTC. Its protein is CASRGPGQDNYGYTF.

The chain is built from TRBV5-1 and TRBJ2-3; 8 bases fit TRBD2. J lost 5 bases, V lost 2 bases, and 4 bases had no gene match. The CDR3 is made up of 14 amino acids. Germline V gene sequence: CDR1 SGHRS, CDR2 YFSETQ. CDR3 loop: CASSLFAGGDTQYF. The CDR3 DNA reads TGCGCCAGCAGCTTATTCGCGGGGGGAGATACGCAGTATTTT.

This clone was seen a single time. The V call is TRBV28, the J call TRBJ1-5; 8 bases line up with TRBD1. Germline V lookup: CDR1 MDHEN, CDR2 SYDVKM. The CDR3 spans 16 residues. V shed 5 bases, J shed 3 bases, and the junction held 9 bases outside the gene matches. For the CDR3, the DNA is TGTGCCAGCAGTCCGACAGGGGACCAATACAATCAGCCCCAGCATTTT. Residues: CASSPTGDQYNQPQHF. The whole variable domain, filled in from reference TRBV28 and TRBJ1-5, reads DVKVTQSSRYLVKRTGEKVFLECVQDMDHENMFWYRQDPGLGLRLIYFSYDVKMKEKGDIPEGYSVSREKKERFSLILESASTNQTSMYLCASSPTGDQYNQPQHFGDGTRLSIL.

This chain links TRBV5-1 with TRBJ2-2; the D gene is possibly TRBD1 (6 bases). The ends were cut back, 4 bases at V and 4 bases at J, with 11 bases in the middle. Germline V lookup: CDR1 SGHRS, CDR2 YFSETQ. The CDR3 contains 14 residues. The CDR3 reads CASSPQGFTGELFF. CDR3 nucleotides: TGCGCCAGCAGCCCCCAGGGGTTCACCGGGGAGCTGTTTTTT.